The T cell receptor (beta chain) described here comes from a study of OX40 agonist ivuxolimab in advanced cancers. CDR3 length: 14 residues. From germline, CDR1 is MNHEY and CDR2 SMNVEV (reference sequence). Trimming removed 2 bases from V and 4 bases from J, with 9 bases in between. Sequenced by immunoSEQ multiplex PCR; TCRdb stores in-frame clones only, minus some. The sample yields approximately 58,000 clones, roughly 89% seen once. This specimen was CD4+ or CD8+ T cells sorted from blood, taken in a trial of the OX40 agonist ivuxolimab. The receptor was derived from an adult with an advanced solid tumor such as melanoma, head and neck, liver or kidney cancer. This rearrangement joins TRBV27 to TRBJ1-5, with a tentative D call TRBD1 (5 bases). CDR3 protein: CASSLGARNQPQHF. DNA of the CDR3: TGTGCCAGCAGTTTAGGGGCCAGAAATCAGCCCCAGCATTTT.